Shown below are 26 T cell receptor beta chains from a single sample sequenced in a study of early T cells in non-severe SARS-CoV-2 infection. MiXCR, run by TCRdb on the 5' RACE reads, gives a single entry per CDR3 protein. Among fewer than 80,000 distinct CDR3 sequences listed, approximately 9.5% were seen once. Sequences were obtained from whole blood. These receptors came from an adult who was a healthcare worker with PCR-confirmed SARS-CoV-2 infection or an uninfected control (not recorded which).

This clonotype was found a few times. The chain employs TRBV7-8 and TRBJ1-1; no reliable D call. Trimming shortened V by 5 bases and J by 2 bases, and 12 bases separated the two germline ends. CDR1 and CDR2 from the germline V gene are SGHVS and FQNEAQ. This CDR3 has 14 amino acids. CDR3: CASSPRQENTEAFF. CDR3 coding DNA: TGTGCCAGCAGCCCACGCCAGGAAAACACTGAAGCTTTCTTT.

A few counts support this clonotype. The chain couples TRBV2 to TRBJ2-3; 8 bases line up with TRBD2. The V segment lost 8 bases and the J segment 1 base; nucleotides outside the gene matches: 5. Germline V CDR1 and CDR2: SNHLY, FYNNEI. This CDR3 has 14 residues. CDR3 DNA: TGTGCCAGCGGAGCGGGGGAAGGCACAGATACGCAGTATTTT. This sequence encodes CASGAGEGTDTQYF.

This clonotype was seen a few times. The chain employs TRBV11-2 and TRBJ1-1, with a tentative D call TRBD1 (5 bases). The V gene lost 0 bases and the J gene lost 11 bases, with 19 bases spanning the gap. The CDR3 contains 15 residues. The germline gives CDR1 SGHAT, CDR2 FQNNGV. The CDR3 bases are TGTGCCAGCAGCTTAGACCGGGGGGTTGAGAAAAGGGCTTTCTTT. This gives the protein CASSLDRGVEKRAFF. Full variable domain (rest looked up from reference TRBV11-2 and TRBJ1-1): EAGVAQSPRYKIIEKRQSVAFWCNPISGHATLYWYQQILGQGPKLLIQFQNNGVVDDSQLPKDRFSAERLKGVDSTLKIQPAKLEDSAVYLCASSLDRGVEKRAFFGQGTRLTVV.

The sample holds a few counts of this clonotype. V gene TRBV6-6 combines with J gene TRBJ2-7; 7 bases align to TRBD1. This CDR3 spans 16 amino acids. Germline trimming cut 2 bases from V and 6 bases from J; bases unmatched to any gene: 13. Germline V gene data show CDR1 as MNHNY and CDR2 as SVGAGI (reference sequence). As DNA, the CDR3 is TGTGCCAGCAGTTACCCCCCGACAGGGAATTCTGCCGAGCAGTACTTC. It yields the protein CASSYPPTGNSAEQYF.

This clonotype was observed a few times. The chain joins TRBV2 to TRBJ2-1, with a tentative D call TRBD1 (5 bases). The CDR3 has 13 residues. The V end was cut by 4 bases, the J end by 8 bases, with 12 bases between. Germline V lookup: CDR1 SNHLY, CDR2 FYNNEI. In DNA, the CDR3 is TGTGCCAGCAGTGTTTTCACAGGCGATGAGCAGTTCTTC. Translating gives CASSVFTGDEQFF.

The chain has TRBV11-2 and TRBJ2-3; a possible D gene is TRBD2 (6 bases). The germline V gene has CDR1 SGHAT and CDR2 FQNNGV. V lost 3 bases and J 4 bases, leaving 8 bases between the germline ends. CDR3 length: 13 amino acids. The CDR3: CASSFPGADTQYF. CDR3 sequence (DNA): TGTGCCAGCAGCTTTCCGGGGGCAGATACGCAGTATTTT.

This clonotype was seen at least ten times. The chain combines TRBV10-3 with TRBJ2-1; perhaps TRBD2 as D (6 bases). Germline lookup yields CDR1 ENHRY and CDR2 SYGVKD. The ends were cut back, 8 bases at V and 7 bases at J, with 15 bases in the middle. The CDR3 is made up of 13 amino acids. The CDR3 protein is CAIAGTAKNEQFF. CDR3 DNA sequence: TGTGCCATCGCGGGAACAGCTAAAAATGAGCAGTTCTTC.

This clonotype has at least ten counts. The chain recombines TRBV7-9 with TRBJ2-2, with no clear D. Germline-derived CDR1 and CDR2 are SEHNR and FQNEAQ (reference sequence). The V end was cut by 4 bases, the J end by 5 bases, with 14 bases between. This CDR3 contains 15 residues. The CDR3 nucleotides are TGTGCCAGCAGCTCACTCGACTCCCGAACCGGGGAGCTGTTTTTT. Translating it yields CASSSLDSRTGELFF.

There are a few counts of this clonotype. Germline is not matched at one junction end, which may reflect a read error. The chain employs TRBV6-5 and TRBJ1-2; the match to TRBD1 covers 9 bases. Germline V gene data show CDR1 as MNHEY and CDR2 as SVGAGI. This CDR3 region has 17 residues. CDR3 nucleotides: TGTGCCAGCAGTTCCACCTCCGGGACAGGGCTCGGCCATGGCTACACTTTC. Translation gives CASSSTSGTGLGHGYTF.

The J gene is TRBJ2-1, the V gene TRBV2, with TRBD2 matching over 8 bases. The germline V gene encodes CDR1 SNHLY and CDR2 FYNNEI. With 6 bases clipped from V and 2 bases from J, the junction kept 3 bases outside the gene matches. The CDR3 length is 14 residues. The chain's CDR3 is CASSPGLAYNEQFF. The CDR3 bases are TGTGCCAGCAGCCCGGGACTAGCCTACAATGAGCAGTTCTTC.

This clonotype showed up many times. The V gene is TRBV5-1, the J gene TRBJ1-1; a weak D match, TRBD1 (6 bases). Trimming left V 4 bases short and J 7 bases short, with 20 bases between. The germline V gene encodes CDR1 SGHRS and CDR2 YFSETQ. This CDR3 region has 15 residues. Here the CDR3 DNA reads TGCGCCAGCAGCCCGAATCCAACAGGGTTCGGTGAAGCTTTCTTT. Its translation: CASSPNPTGFGEAFF.

This clonotype appeared many times. This chain connects TRBV9 to TRBJ1-1; D gene ambiguous. The V and J ends lost 3 bases and 4 bases respectively, with 10 bases between them. Germline CDR1 SGDLS, CDR2 YYNGEE. The CDR3 is 13 amino acids. CDR3 amino acids: CASSAYSGTEAFF. CDR3 sequence (DNA): TGTGCCAGCAGCGCGTACTCTGGCACTGAAGCTTTCTTT.

V gene TRBV6-5 combines with J gene TRBJ2-7; D might be TRBD2 (7 bases). Trimming removed 7 bases at V and 2 bases at J, with 21 bases between. Germline V CDR1 and CDR2: MNHEY, SVGAGI. CDR3 length equals 16 residues. DNA for the CDR3: TGTGCCAGCATGGACGGGGGGATCAGGGGCACCTACGAGCAGTACTTC. It codes for CASMDGGIRGTYEQYF.

This clonotype was seen ten or more times. This chain links TRBV20-1 with TRBJ1-1, with D possibly being TRBD1 (5 bases). From germline, CDR1 is DFQATT and CDR2 SNEGSKA (reference sequence). V shed 6 bases and J shed 0 bases, with 17 bases lying between them. The CDR3 is 15 residues long. CDR3 sequence reads: CSAPHRWEMNTEAFF. DNA for the CDR3: TGCAGTGCGCCTCACAGGTGGGAGATGAACACTGAAGCTTTCTTT.

This clonotype came up many times. The rearrangement joins TRBV5-4 to TRBJ1-2, with D unclear. Germline V gene sequence: CDR1 SGHNT, CDR2 YYREEE (reference sequence). V was clipped by 0 bases and J by 3 bases, with 12 bases between them. The CDR3 totals 15 residues. CDR3 region: CASSLAADGYYGYTF. The CDR3 DNA reads as TGTGCCAGCAGCTTGGCTGCGGACGGTTACTATGGCTACACCTTC.

V usage is TRBV20-1 and J usage is TRBJ1-1; 8 nucleotides agree with TRBD1. Looked up from germline, CDR1 is DFQATT and CDR2 is SNEGSKA (reference sequence). Trimming cost V 3 bases and J 1 base; bases outside gene matches: 7. The CDR3 runs to 15 residues. CDR3 DNA: TGCAGTGCTAGCCTCATAACAGGGGGGAACACTGAAGCTTTCTTT. Protein product: CSASLITGGNTEAFF.

V and J are TRBV5-5 and TRBJ2-7; D assignment may be TRBD1 or TRBD2 (6 bases each). CDR1 SGHKS and CDR2 YYEKEE come from the germline V gene (reference sequence). The length of the CDR3 is 16 residues. Trimming stripped 3 bases from V and 7 bases from J, with 23 bases between. The CDR3 sequence: CASSSGRYREVREQYF. The CDR3 region has the DNA TGTGCCAGCAGCTCCGGTCGCTACAGGGAGGTTCGGGAGCAGTACTTC.

This clonotype was counted many times. The chain links TRBV5-1 to TRBJ2-7; TRBD1 matches at 8 bases. Germline CDR1 and CDR2: SGHRS and YFSETQ. This CDR3 contains 16 residues. Unmatched junction bases numbered 18, after V lost 4 bases and J lost 9 bases. The CDR3 bases are TGCGCCAGCAGCGCCGGGACAGGTGGAAATTTGGGTCGGCAGTACTTC. Translated: CASSAGTGGNLGRQYF.

The chain carries TRBV12-3 or TRBV12-4 and TRBJ2-1, with 16 bases that match TRBD2. The CDR3 contains 16 residues. V gave up 6 bases and J gave up 7 bases; unmatched junction bases: 6. The DNA of the CDR3 is TGTGCCAGCAGCCCGGGACTAGCGGGAGGGACAAATGAGCAGTTCTTC. It is translated as CASSPGLAGGTNEQFF.

This clonotype appeared a few times. This sequence joins TRBV11-2 and TRBJ2-3, with TRBD2 as a possible D gene (5 bases). Germline lookup yields CDR1 SGHAT and CDR2 FQNNGV. The V gene lost 5 bases and the J gene lost 5 bases, with 14 bases spanning the gap. There are 14 residues in the CDR3. CDR3 loop: CASSPEPGIDTQYF. The DNA for the CDR3 is TGTGCCAGCAGCCCAGAGCCGGGAATAGATACGCAGTATTTT.

J is TRBJ2-1 and V is TRBV7-2; D is possibly TRBD1 or TRBD2 (5 bases each). CDR3 length: 14 amino acids. V was pared by 5 bases and J by 3 bases, with 11 bases between. Germline-derived CDR1 and CDR2 are SGHTA and FQGNSA. The CDR3 loop reads CASSRRDGYNEQFF. CDR3 sequence (DNA): TGTGCCAGCAGCCGACGGGACGGCTACAATGAGCAGTTCTTC.

J is TRBJ2-3 and V is TRBV7-3; the match to TRBD2 covers 7 bases. Germline lookup yields CDR1 SGHTA and CDR2 FQGTGA. CDR3 length equals 18 residues. The V gene end was trimmed by 2 bases and the J gene end by 3 bases; junction bases not matched to a gene: 14. CDR3 sequence: CASSLPPGLSGRTDTQYF. Written as DNA, the CDR3 is TGTGCCAGCAGCTTACCCCCGGGACTATCCGGGAGAACAGATACGCAGTATTTT.

This clonotype showed up just a few times. This sequence joins TRBV2 and TRBJ1-6, with D possibly being TRBD1 (5 bases). Germline CDR1 reads SNHLY; CDR2 reads FYNNEI. Trimming removed 4 bases at V and 9 bases at J, with 16 bases between. CDR3 length: 15 residues. The CDR3 loop reads CASSGAGRYGSPLHF. The CDR3 DNA sequence: TGTGCCAGCAGTGGGGCAGGGCGTTATGGTTCACCCCTCCACTTT. Full variable domain (missing parts from reference TRBV2 and TRBJ1-6): EPEVTQTPSHQVTQMGQEVILRCVPISNHLYFYWYRQILGQKVEFLVSFYNNEISEKSEIFDDQFSVERPDGSNFTLKIRSTKLEDSAMYFCASSGAGRYGSPLHFGNGTRLTVT.

This clonotype has at least ten counts. The rearrangement joins TRBV28 to TRBJ1-6, with D hard to call. V lost 5 bases to trimming and J lost 4 bases, with 12 bases between them. CDR1 is MDHEN, CDR2 SYDVKM, per germline. The CDR3 sequence is 15 residues long. In DNA form, the CDR3 reads TGTGCCAGCAGTGTCCACGGGGAATATAATTCACCCCTCCACTTT. This codes for CASSVHGEYNSPLHF.

The J gene is TRBJ1-4, the V gene TRBV2, with TRBD1 identical over 7 bases. Looked up from germline, CDR1 is SNHLY and CDR2 is FYNNEI. The CDR3 has 14 residues. V trimming: 9 bases; J trimming: 7 bases; junction bases outside the gene matches: 11. For the CDR3, the DNA is TGTGCCAGTGGGGGGACAGTAACATCTGAAAAACTGTTTTTT. This sequence encodes CASGGTVTSEKLFF.

At least ten counts were recorded for this clonotype. The chain links TRBV28 to TRBJ2-7, with TRBD1 matching 7 bases. V shed 2 bases and J 0 bases; nucleotides not matched to a gene: 1. The CDR3 has 14 residues. Germline assignment: CDR1 MDHEN and CDR2 SYDVKM. Here the CDR3 reads CASSLRQGSYEQYF. CDR3 bases: TGTGCCAGCAGTTTAAGACAGGGCTCCTACGAGCAGTACTTC. Complete variable domain (other parts from reference TRBV28 and TRBJ2-7): DVKVTQSSRYLVKRTGEKVFLECVQDMDHENMFWYRQDPGLGLRLIYFSYDVKMKEKGDIPEGYSVSREKKERFSLILESASTNQTSMYLCASSLRQGSYEQYFGPGTRLTVT.